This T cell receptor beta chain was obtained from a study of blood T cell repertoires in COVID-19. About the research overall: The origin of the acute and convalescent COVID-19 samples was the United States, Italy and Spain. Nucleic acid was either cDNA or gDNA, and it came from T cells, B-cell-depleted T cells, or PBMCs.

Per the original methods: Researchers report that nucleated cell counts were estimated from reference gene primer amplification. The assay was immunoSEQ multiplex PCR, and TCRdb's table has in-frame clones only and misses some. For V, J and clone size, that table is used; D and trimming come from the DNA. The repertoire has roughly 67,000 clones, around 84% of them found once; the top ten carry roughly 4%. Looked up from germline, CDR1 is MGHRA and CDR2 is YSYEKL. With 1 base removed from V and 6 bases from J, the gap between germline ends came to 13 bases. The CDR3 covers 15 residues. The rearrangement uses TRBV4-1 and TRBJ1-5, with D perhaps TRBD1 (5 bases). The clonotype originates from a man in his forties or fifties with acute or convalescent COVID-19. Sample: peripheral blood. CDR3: CASSQGRGAGQPQHF. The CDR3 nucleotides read TGCGCCAGCAGCCAAGGGCGGGGCGCCGGTCAGCCCCAGCATTTT.